This T cell receptor beta chain is from a study of T cell repertoires in cytomegalovirus infection. Overall study results and limits: HLA-C-restricted CMV-specific TCR beta clonotypes prevailed in the ex vivo response.

This clonotype was counted a single time. Its antigen is still unknown. An end of the junction does not agree with germline; a read error may underlie this. TCRdb reprocessed the reads with MiXCR, giving one entry per CDR3 protein. The sample has 450,000 to 550,000 distinct CDR3 sequences; 15% to 20% are singletons. The clonotype comes from a human donor in good health (CMV status not recorded). Some clones in this sample may be carry-over from other donors' samples. The sequencing sample was made of CD8+ T cells from PBMCs.

The CDR3 sequence: CASRPSGSFGGLFF. The CDR3 region has the DNA TGTGCCAGCAGGCCGAGCGGGAGCTTTGGGGGGCTGTTTTTT. The gene calls are TRBV27 and TRBJ2-2; 8 nucleotides agree with TRBD2. CDR1 and CDR2 (germline): MNHEY, SMNVEV (reference sequence). CDR3 length: 14 amino acids.